This is a list of T cell receptor beta chains from one sample in a study of shared T cell receptors in the human thymus. The repertoire was sequenced with immunoSEQ multiplex PCR; TCRdb's copy has only in-frame clones and lacks some. The sample holds 540,000 or so clones; 70% to 80% are singletons and the top ten take around 0.013%. These data also formed part of another study, on human thymus T cells.

Sequenced sample: thymocytes. The receptors were sampled from a boy under two years old with a congenital heart defect. Each CDR3 is given with its conserved first and last residue. The order of the fields is clone size, J gene, CDR3 length, D gene, V gene, CDR3 DNA, CDR3 protein. D genes are given only for firm matches. Clone size is not always given. Where it is, it says once, few, many or a class for expanded clones.

. | TRBJ1-1 | 16 | TRBD1 | TRBV28 | TGTGCCAGCAGTTTTGAGAGGGGGCCGGGACCCAGGCGGGCTTTCTTT | CASSFERGPGPRRAFF
. | TRBJ2-2 | 17 | TRBD2 | TRBV9 | TGTGCCAGCAGCCCAGGGGGACTAGCGGCCAACACCGGGGAGCTGTTTTTT | CASSPGGLAANTGELFF
. | TRBJ2-1 | 16 | . | TRBV14 | TGTGCCAGCAGCCCCTTCACGCGGTTACCCATCAATGAGCAGTTCTTC | CASSPFTRLPINEQFF
. | TRBJ1-5 | 15 | . | TRBV27 | TGTGCCAGCAGCCAGGTAGTGGATAGCAATCAGCCCCAGCATTTT | CASSQVVDSNQPQHF
. | TRBJ2-3 | 19 | . | TRBV5-6 | TGTGCCAGCAGCTTGAGGCAGGGTATCCCTTCCCCTCTCACAGATACGCAGTATTTT | CASSLRQGIPSPLTDTQYF
. | TRBJ1-5 | 16 | . | TRBV7-2 | TGTGCCAGCAGCCCGCACGGGGGTCGGGTGGATCAGCCCCAGCATTTT | CASSPHGGRVDQPQHF
few | TRBJ1-3 | 15 | . | TRBV28 | TGTGCCAGTCACATTAATATCGGGGATTCTGACACCATATATTTT | CASHINIGDSDTIYF
. | TRBJ1-1 | 15 | TRBD1 | TRBV9 | TGTGCCAGCAGCCCTCCGGACAGGGCGGACACTGAAGCTTTCTTT | CASSPPDRADTEAFF
. | TRBJ2-7 | 15 | TRBD2 | TRBV5-6 | TGTGCCAGCAGCTTGTCAGCGGGAGGGACCTACGAGCAGTACTTC | CASSLSAGGTYEQYF
. | TRBJ1-1 | 14 | TRBD1 | TRBV28 | TGTGCCAGCAGTTCCAGGGGGATGAACACTGAAGCTTTCTTT | CASSSRGMNTEAFF
. | TRBJ1-1 | 14 | TRBD1 | TRBV5-6 | TGTGCCAGCAGCTCCGACAGGGGGAGCACTGAAGCTTTCTTT | CASSSDRGSTEAFF
. | TRBJ2-1 | 16 | TRBD2 | TRBV5-6 | TGTGCCAGCAGCAACCCGGGACTAGCGGCCTACAATGAGCAGTTCTTC | CASSNPGLAAYNEQFF
. | TRBJ2-7 | 16 | TRBD1 | TRBV4-1 | TGCGCCAGCAGCCCCCCGGGACAGGGGGTCTTCTACGAGCAGTACTTC | CASSPPGQGVFYEQYF
few | TRBJ1-2 | 16 | TRBD1 | TRBV27 | TGTGCCAGCAGTTCGAGGCACAGGGGTCTTGGCTATGGCTACACCTTC | CASSSRHRGLGYGYTF
. | TRBJ2-1 | 15 | TRBD2 | TRBV5-1 | TGCGCCAGCAGCTTAAGCGGGAGCAAGTACAATGAGCAGTTCTTC | CASSLSGSKYNEQFF
. | TRBJ1-4 | 15 | TRBD1 | TRBV6-5 | TGTGCCAGCTCCAACAGGGGGGCAACTAATGAAAAACTGTTTTTT | CASSNRGATNEKLFF
. | TRBJ1-5 | 11 | TRBD1 | TRBV29-1 | TGCAGCGTTGAAGATGGACAGGTCCAGCATTTT | CSVEDGQVQHF
. | TRBJ2-7 | 12 | TRBD2 | TRBV11-3 | TGTGCCAGCAGCTTAGGTCGCGGAACGGGGGGGTTC | CASSLGRGTGGF
. | TRBJ2-1 | 15 | TRBD2 | TRBV7-9 | TGTGCCAGCAGCTTATCAGCGGGAGGGGGGAATGAGCAGTTCTTC | CASSLSAGGGNEQFF
. | TRBJ2-3 | 17 | . | TRBV30 | TGTGCCTGGAGGGTAACCCCCAAGGCGGCAAGCACAGATACGCAGTATTTT | CAWRVTPKAASTDTQYF
. | TRBJ1-1 | 13 | . | TRBV4-1 | TGCGCCAGCAGCCCCGACTCTAACACTGAAGCTTTCTTT | CASSPDSNTEAFF
. | TRBJ2-3 | 13 | . | TRBV10-3 | TGTGCCATCAGTCCCAGGGGAACAGATACGCAGTATTTT | CAISPRGTDTQYF
. | TRBJ2-7 | 15 | TRBD1 | TRBV25-1 | TGTGCCAGCAGTGAAAGGACAGGTCCCTCCTACGAGCAGTACTTC | CASSERTGPSYEQYF
. | TRBJ1-2 | 15 | . | TRBV19 | TGTGCCAGTAGTATATCCACAGGGCCTGGGTATGGCTACACCTTC | CASSISTGPGYGYTF
. | TRBJ2-6 | 14 | . | TRBV29-1 | TGCAGCGTTGGGGGCCTCTCTGGGGCCAACGTCCTGACTTTC | CSVGGLSGANVLTF
. | TRBJ1-2 | 14 | . | TRBV5-4 | TGTGCCAGCAGCTTTGACAGACCTACCTATGGCTACACCTTC | CASSFDRPTYGYTF
once | TRBJ2-7 | 15 | TRBD2 | TRBV7-9 | TGTGCCAGCAGCTTAGGCGGGGGAACCTCCTACGAGCAGTACTTC | CASSLGGGTSYEQYF
. | TRBJ2-3 | 16 | . | TRBV5-1 | TGCGCCAGCAGCTTGTTCCCAGGTCCTAGCACAGATACGCAGTATTTT | CASSLFPGPSTDTQYF
. | TRBJ2-7 | 15 | TRBD2 | TRBV6-5 | TGTGCCAGCAGTTCAATAGCGGGAGAGATCTACGAGCAGTACTTC | CASSSIAGEIYEQYF
. | TRBJ1-5 | 15 | . | TRBV27 | TGTGCCAGCAGCAATTTTTCGGTTCTCAATCAGCCCCAGCATTTT | CASSNFSVLNQPQHF